The table lists the clone carrying this TCR beta chain with a count of one. TCRdb recomputed calls from the RT-PCR reads with MiXCR, one row per CDR3 protein. Among over 150,000 distinct CDR3 sequences, 30% were seen once, and the ten largest hold 3.2%. The record originates from a study of patients and donors after allogeneic stem cell transplantation. Germline CDR1 and CDR2: GTSNPN and SVGIG (reference sequence). Trimming took 6 bases from V and 1 from J; bases not matched to a gene: 2. The CDR3 totals 12 residues. Sequencing used blood, either unsorted or a sorted T cell fraction (not recorded which). The source of this sequence is a human donor who was either an allogeneic HSCT recipient or a stem cell or donor lymphocyte infusion donor (not recorded which). It is not recorded whose cells these are; they may come from a transplant donor. The chain combines TRBV30 with TRBJ1-1, with 7 bases lining up with TRBD1. The CDR3 coding sequence is TGTGCCTGCGGGACAGCGAACACTGAAGCTTTCTTT. Its translation: CACGTANTEAFF.